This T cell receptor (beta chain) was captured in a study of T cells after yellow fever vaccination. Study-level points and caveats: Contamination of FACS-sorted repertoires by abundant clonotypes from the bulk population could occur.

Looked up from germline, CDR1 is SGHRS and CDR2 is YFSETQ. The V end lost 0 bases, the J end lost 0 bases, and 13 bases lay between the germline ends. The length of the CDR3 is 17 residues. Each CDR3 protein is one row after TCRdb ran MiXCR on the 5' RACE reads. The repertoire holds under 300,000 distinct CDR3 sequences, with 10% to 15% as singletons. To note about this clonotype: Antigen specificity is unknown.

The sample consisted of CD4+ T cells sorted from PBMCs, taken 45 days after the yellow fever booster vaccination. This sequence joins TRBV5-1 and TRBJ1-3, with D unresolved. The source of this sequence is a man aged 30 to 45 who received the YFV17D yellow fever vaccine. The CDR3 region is CASSLGPTDYSGNTIYF. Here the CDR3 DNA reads TGCGCCAGCAGCTTGGGGCCGACTGATTACTCTGGAAACACCATATATTTT.